This T cell receptor beta chain was obtained from a study of identifying expanded T cells in peripheral blood. Study conclusions and caveats: Approximately 1.2 clones differed between technical replicates, versus approximately 17 and 20 over time. Variance in clone template counts between two-week samples significantly increased with total template count across all healthy donors.

From germline, CDR1 is MNHEY and CDR2 SVGAGI. Trimming left V 6 bases short and J 5 bases short, with 13 bases between. The CDR3 totals 14 residues. Healthy donors had no documented immune events, such as infections, while sampled. Sequencing used immunoSEQ multiplex PCR; TCRdb keeps in-frame clones, though not all of them. In the table there are 85,000 to 120,000 clones, 88% of which are singletons. With respect to this clone: The antigen is unknown.

This receptor was taken from a person aged 18 to 70 in good health. The source material was blood. The chain is built from TRBV6-5 and TRBJ1-4; D gene unclear. The CDR3 loop is CASSAGSPNEKLFF. The DNA for the CDR3 is TGTGCCAGCAGCGCCGGGTCACCAAATGAAAAACTGTTTTTT.